This T cell receptor (beta chain) was documented in a study of blood T cells in healthy people across ages. Study background: T cells yielded about one barcoded beta molecule per two cells through template switching.

A second roughly 6 to 12 cycle PCR used barcoded and J-beta primers. TCRdb analysed the 5' RACE reads with MiXCR anew, one entry per CDR3 protein. Here the sample spans approximately 760,000 distinct CDR3 sequences, 25% being singletons. This clonotype occurred a few times. The CDR3 runs 17 residues. Germline values: CDR1 SGHRS, CDR2 YFSETQ. V shed 1 base, J shed 5 bases, and the junction held 9 bases outside the gene matches. Another study also made use of these data, one on T cells of mothers and their children. That work contributes: The output of TCR recombination is shaped by thymic selection similarly in related and unrelated pairs.

Input material: blood. The chain employs TRBV5-1 and TRBJ2-5; 12 nucleotides match TRBD2. This receptor was taken from a boy aged 5-17 years in good health. CDR3 nucleotide sequence: TGCGCCAGCAGCTTGTCTAGCGGGAGGGCCGAGGGGGAGACCCAGTACTTC. Protein sequence: CASSLSSGRAEGETQYF.